Detailed here is one T cell receptor beta chain. The antigen remains undetermined. This sample was taken from a study of CXCR3-negative and CXCR3-positive naive CD8 T cells. Study-level results: Hydrophobicity was higher for TRB CDR3s found in CXCR3-positive naive cells than in CXCR3-negative naive cells.

Researchers prepared the TRB cDNA libraries using 5' RACE with UMI labels. TCRdb reanalyzed the 5' RACE reads, giving one entry per CDR3 protein sequence and no DNA. The record lists around 60,000 distinct CDR3 sequences, of which the ten most abundant hold about 0.49%. Germline loops: CDR1 MDHEN, CDR2 SYDVKM. The length of the CDR3 is 18 residues. This receptor was taken from a human donor in good health. Some clones in this sample may be carry-over from other donors' samples. The V gene is TRBV28, the J gene TRBJ1-3; the TCRdb D gene call, TRBD1, has no DNA to confirm it. Sequencing was done on a sample of naive CXCR3+ CD8+ T cells from blood. Described subset: CD45RO-CCR7+CD27+CD95- naive CD8+ T cells expressing CXCR3 (TNR3+). CDR3 sequence reads: CASTLRGSHLLSGNTIYF.